These 23 T cell receptor beta chains were sequenced from one sample in a study of control samples from healthy donors and cancer patients. The data were produced by immunoSEQ multiplex PCR, yet TCRdb's version contains in-frame clones alone and is incomplete. This table has approximately 72,000 clones, roughly 90% appearing once. The source material was blood. Source of these receptors: a middle-aged man in good health.

The chain has TRBV6-5 and TRBJ1-2, with 7 nucleotides matching TRBD1. Germline CDR1 reads MNHEY; CDR2 reads SVGAGI. Losses at the gene ends were 4 bases for V and 5 bases for J; bases not matched to a gene: 10. The CDR3 consists of 15 residues. The CDR3 DNA reads TGTGCCAGCAGTTGGGCACCCGAGACAGGGTATGGCTACACCTTC. It is translated as CASSWAPETGYGYTF.

The chain couples TRBV5-4 to TRBJ2-1; 7 bases line up with TRBD2. Unmatched junction bases numbered 5, after V lost 1 base and J lost 4 bases. The CDR3 covers 15 residues. Germline V gene sequence: CDR1 SGHNT, CDR2 YYREEE (reference sequence). CDR3 coding DNA: TGTGCCAGCAGCTTGAACCCGGGGGGATACAATGAGCAGTTCTTC. Translation gives CASSLNPGGYNEQFF.

The chain uses TRBV21-1 and TRBJ2-3; the D call in the table, TRBD1, was not verified against the DNA. TRBV21-1 is marked as a pseudogene. This CDR3 has 23 residues. The CDR3 DNA follows: TGTGCCAGCAGCAAAGAGAAGGGAGCCGGTACCCCCGAAGGGACAGGGGGAACAGATACGCAGTATTTT. Translation: CASSKEKGAGTPEGTGGTDTQYF.

V usage is TRBV9 and J usage is TRBJ1-2; D not resolved. The CDR3 length is 12 residues. The germline gives CDR1 SGDLS, CDR2 YYNGEE. Trimming pared 0 bases from V and 6 bases from J, leaving 6 bases between. The CDR3 region has the DNA TGTGCCAGCAGCGTAGGTCCCAATGGCTACACCTTC. It yields the protein CASSVGPNGYTF.

The chain links TRBV11-3 to TRBJ2-5; weak D call: TRBD1 (6 bases). Trimming removed 1 base at V and 7 bases at J, with 13 bases between. CDR1 is SGHNT, CDR2 YENEEA, per germline. This CDR3 is 14 amino acids long. The CDR3 sequence is CASSLGDTHSTQYF. The DNA for the CDR3 is TGTGCCAGCAGCTTAGGGGACACCCATTCGACCCAGTACTTC.

This clone was counted a single time. The gene calls are TRBV3-1 (or the pseudogene TRBV3-2) and TRBJ1-1; 7 nucleotides line up with TRBD1. Unmatched junction bases numbered 11, after V lost 5 bases and J lost 8 bases. The CDR3 has 14 amino acids. CDR1 and CDR2 from the germline V gene are LGHDT and YNNKEL (reference sequence). The CDR3, as DNA: TGTGCCAGCAGCAAAGGGGACAGCTCGCCCGAAGCTTTCTTT. Translated: CASSKGDSSPEAFF.

The chain uses TRBV6-1 and TRBJ2-3; no clear D. This CDR3 has 16 amino acids. Germline CDR1 reads MNHNS; CDR2 reads SASEGT. The V end was cut by 4 bases, the J end by 0 bases, with 14 bases between. CDR3 protein: CASSGGASPSTDTQYF. CDR3 nucleotide sequence: TGTGCCAGCAGTGGTGGCGCCTCGCCTAGCACAGATACGCAGTATTTT.

Notes on this clone: Other DNA variants within this sample encode the same CDR3. V is TRBV5-1 and J is TRBJ2-1, with 12 bases matching TRBD2. The germline CDR1 and CDR2 sequences are SGHRS and YFSETQ. V lost 0 bases, J lost 4 bases, and 2 bases stayed unmatched. The CDR3 runs 16 residues. The CDR3 bases are TGCGCCAGCAGCTTGGTACTAGCGGGGGGATACAATGAGCAGTTCTTC. This encodes CASSLVLAGGYNEQFF.

The V and J genes are TRBV12-5 and TRBJ2-5; 12 positions agree with TRBD2. The CDR3 is 16 residues long. V trimming: 1 base; J trimming: 5 bases; junction bases outside the gene matches: 5. In germline, CDR1 is LGHNT, CDR2 FRNRAP. The CDR3 loop is CASGLGTSGVGETQYF. CDR3 nucleotides: TGTGCTAGTGGTTTGGGGACTAGCGGGGTCGGGGAGACCCAGTACTTC.

This clone has just one count. The chain is built from TRBV5-3 and TRBJ2-7, with D maybe TRBD2 (5 bases). TRBV5-3 is designated an ORF whose function remains uncertain. This CDR3 has 15 amino acids. The germline V and J ends were trimmed by 4 bases and 0 bases, with 14 bases remaining between them. The CDR3 region is CARSAKSGASYEQYF. The CDR3 nucleotides read TGTGCCAGAAGCGCCAAGAGCGGTGCCTCCTACGAGCAGTACTTC.

V usage is TRBV4-1 and J usage is TRBJ1-5; 7 bases match TRBD1. The CDR3 has 15 amino acids. The V segment lost 0 bases and the J segment 3 bases; nucleotides outside the gene matches: 2. From germline, CDR1 is MGHRA and CDR2 YSYEKL. The CDR3 sequence is CASSQDRGPNQPQHF. The DNA of the CDR3 is TGCGCCAGCAGCCAAGATAGGGGGCCCAATCAGCCCCAGCATTTT.

This sequence joins TRBV25-1 and TRBJ2-1; TRBD1 matches 9 bases. V trimming: 6 bases; J trimming: 8 bases; junction bases outside the gene matches: 5. This CDR3 spans 13 amino acids. Germline assignment: CDR1 MGHDK and CDR2 SYGVNS. The CDR3 region is CASRDRGMDEQFF. CDR3 sequence (DNA): TGTGCCAGCAGGGACAGGGGTATGGATGAGCAGTTCTTC. Full variable domain (outside the CDR3, taken from reference TRBV25-1 and TRBJ2-1): EADIYQTPRYLVIGTGKKITLECSQTMGHDKMYWYQQDPGMELHLIHYSYGVNSTEKGDLSSESTVSRIRTEHFPLTLESARPSHTSQYLCASRDRGMDEQFFGPGTRLTVL.

The chain couples TRBV4-1 to TRBJ2-7, with 7 positions matching TRBD1. The CDR3 extends over 16 amino acids. The V gene's germline CDR1 is MGHRA and CDR2 YSYEKL. V dropped 7 bases and J dropped 4; count of bases not matched to a gene: 16. Here the CDR3 DNA reads TGCGCCAGCACCCTCAAGATTCAGACAGGGACGTACGAGCAGTACTTC. Its translation is CASTLKIQTGTYEQYF.

The J gene is TRBJ2-5, the V gene TRBV6-1, with 13 bases aligning to TRBD2. The V gene end was trimmed by 2 bases and the J gene end by 2 bases; junction bases not matched to a gene: 11. The CDR3 is made up of 19 amino acids. The germline V gene has CDR1 MNHNS and CDR2 SASEGT. The CDR3 sequence is CASSEKRVRLAGGQETQYF. The CDR3 DNA reads as TGTGCCAGCAGTGAAAAAAGGGTGCGACTAGCGGGGGGACAAGAGACCCAGTACTTC.

V usage is TRBV12-5 and J usage is TRBJ1-2, with D unresolved. Germline V gives CDR1 LGHNT, CDR2 FRNRAP. The length of the CDR3 is 14 residues. Trimming shortened V by 5 bases and J by 4 bases, and 14 bases separated the two germline ends. The CDR3 sequence is CASGLSDGFYGYTF. Here the CDR3 DNA reads TGTGCTAGTGGTCTATCGGACGGATTCTATGGCTACACCTTC. Using reference TRBV12-5 and TRBJ1-2 for the parts outside the CDR3, the full variable domain is DARVTQTPRHKVTEMGQEVTMRCQPILGHNTVFWYRQTMMQGLELLAYFRNRAPLDDSGMPKDRFSAEMPDATLATLKIQPSEPRDSAVYFCASGLSDGFYGYTFGSGTRLTVV.

The chain links TRBV2 to TRBJ1-4, with no clear D. This CDR3 is built from 15 residues. Trimming removed 4 bases from V and 0 bases from J, with 9 bases in between. CDR1 is SNHLY, CDR2 FYNNEI, per germline. The CDR3 here is CASSGMDPTNEKLFF. CDR3 sequence (DNA): TGTGCCAGCAGTGGGATGGATCCAACTAATGAAAAACTGTTTTTT.

This rearrangement joins TRBV9 to TRBJ2-1; D possibly corresponds to TRBD1 (6 bases). With 2 bases removed from V and 4 bases from J, the gap between germline ends came to 13 bases. In germline, CDR1 is SGDLS, CDR2 YYNGEE. The CDR3 is 15 amino acids. CDR3 loop: CASSVGTTHYNEQFF. The CDR3 coding sequence is TGTGCCAGCAGCGTGGGGACAACCCATTACAATGAGCAGTTCTTC.

The chain has TRBV7-2 and TRBJ1-3; D unresolved. CDR1 is SGHTA, CDR2 FQGNSA, per germline. The CDR3 totals 13 residues. The germline V and J ends were trimmed by 2 bases and 1 base, with 3 bases remaining between them. Here the CDR3 DNA reads TGTGCCAGCAGCTTATTGTCTGGAAACACCATATATTTT. As protein: CASSLLSGNTIYF.

Of note for this clone: The identical CDR3 is also encoded by other nucleotide sequences in the sample. The rearrangement joins TRBV2 to TRBJ2-5; the match to TRBD2 covers 7 bases. This CDR3 comprises 13 residues. Germline CDR1 and CDR2: SNHLY and FYNNEI. The trim removed 7 bases at V and 5 bases at J, leaving 7 bases unmatched. This chain's CDR3 is CASNGWGGETQYF. The DNA for the CDR3 is TGTGCCAGCAATGGTTGGGGGGGGGAGACCCAGTACTTC.

This clone showed up just once. The chain has TRBV13 and TRBJ1-2; the match to TRBD1 covers 7 bases. The V gene's germline CDR1 is PRHDT and CDR2 FYEKMQ (reference sequence). The CDR3 spans 15 residues. V was clipped by 2 bases and J by 2 bases; unmatched bases: 5. In DNA form, the CDR3 reads TGTGCCAGCAGCTTATCGGACAGGAGCAACTATGGCTACACCTTC. This translates into CASSLSDRSNYGYTF.

This CDR3 reads CASRQRDRGAYEQYF. The CDR3 coding sequence is TGTGCCAGCAGACAACGGGACAGGGGTGCCTACGAGCAGTACTTC. The V and J genes are TRBV6-5 and TRBJ2-7; 10 nucleotides agree with TRBD1. CDR3 length equals 15 residues. J lost 2 bases, V lost 6 bases, and 7 bases had no gene match. CDR1 is MNHEY and CDR2 is SVGAGI in the germline V gene.

This chain joins TRBV7-9 and TRBJ1-2; D is uncertain. This CDR3 has 14 residues. Looked up from germline, CDR1 is SEHNR and CDR2 is FQNEAQ (reference sequence). V dropped 3 bases and J dropped 6 bases, with 14 bases sitting between them. CDR3 DNA sequence: TGTGCCAGCAGCTTTGGGGAGGGATCTAATGGCTACACCTTC. Protein: CASSFGEGSNGYTF.

This chain uses TRBV6-1 with TRBJ2-1; TRBD1 agrees at 7 bases. Germline values: CDR1 MNHNS, CDR2 SASEGT. Unmatched junction bases numbered 4, after V lost 3 bases and J lost 2 bases. This CDR3 has 15 residues. The chain's CDR3 is CASSESTGTYNEQFF. The CDR3 DNA sequence: TGTGCCAGCAGTGAGTCGACAGGGACCTACAATGAGCAGTTCTTC.